This T cell receptor (beta chain) derives from a study of T cells after yellow fever vaccination. Trimming left V 2 bases short and J 0 bases short, with 14 bases between. The V gene's germline CDR1 is SGHTA and CDR2 FQGNSA. The CDR3 is made up of 16 amino acids. TCRdb independently ran MiXCR on the 5' RACE reads; one entry per CDR3 protein. The sample lists 610,000 or so distinct CDR3 sequences, around an eighth seen once, with 15% in the top ten. The source is a man aged 30 to 39 who received the YFV17D yellow fever vaccine. This chain joins TRBV7-2 and TRBJ2-7; perhaps TRBD1 as D (6 bases). The sample was PBMCs, taken on the day of the yellow fever booster vaccination. The CDR3 DNA follows: TGTGCCAGCAGCTTATTGGGGGACACCTCCTCCTACGAGCAGTACTTC. It yields the protein CASSLLGDTSSYEQYF.